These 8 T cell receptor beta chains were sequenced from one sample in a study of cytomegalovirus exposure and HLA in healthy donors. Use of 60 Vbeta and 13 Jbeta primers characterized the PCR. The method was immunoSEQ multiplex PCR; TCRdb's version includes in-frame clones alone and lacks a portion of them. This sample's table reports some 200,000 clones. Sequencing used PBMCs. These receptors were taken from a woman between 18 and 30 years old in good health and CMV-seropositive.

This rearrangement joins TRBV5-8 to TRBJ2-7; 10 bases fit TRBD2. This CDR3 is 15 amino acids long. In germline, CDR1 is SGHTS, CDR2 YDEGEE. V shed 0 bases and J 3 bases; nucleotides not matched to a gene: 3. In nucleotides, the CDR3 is TGTGCCAGCAGCTTGGCCCCTAGCGGGAGCTACGAGCAGTACTTC. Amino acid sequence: CASSLAPSGSYEQYF. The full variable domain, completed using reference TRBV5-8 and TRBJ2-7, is EAGVTQSPTHLIKTRGQQATLRCSPISGHTSVYWYQQALGLGLQFLLWYDEGEERNRGNFPPRFSGRQFPNYSSELNVNALELEDSALYLCASSLAPSGSYEQYFGPGTRLTVT.

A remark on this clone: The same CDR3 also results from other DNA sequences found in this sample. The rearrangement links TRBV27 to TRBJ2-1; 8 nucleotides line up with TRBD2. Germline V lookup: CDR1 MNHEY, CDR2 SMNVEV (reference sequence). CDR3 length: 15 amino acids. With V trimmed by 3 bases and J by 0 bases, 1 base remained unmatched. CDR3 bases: TGTGCCAGCAGTTTGAGCGGGGGCTCCTACAATGAGCAGTTCTTC. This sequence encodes CASSLSGGSYNEQFF.

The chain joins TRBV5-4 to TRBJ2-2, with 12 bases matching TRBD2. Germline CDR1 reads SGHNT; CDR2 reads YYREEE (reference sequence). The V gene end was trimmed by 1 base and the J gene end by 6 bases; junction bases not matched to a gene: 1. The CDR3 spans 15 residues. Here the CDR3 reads CASSLPSGGAGELFF. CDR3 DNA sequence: TGTGCCAGCAGCTTGCCTAGCGGGGGGGCCGGGGAGCTGTTTTTT.

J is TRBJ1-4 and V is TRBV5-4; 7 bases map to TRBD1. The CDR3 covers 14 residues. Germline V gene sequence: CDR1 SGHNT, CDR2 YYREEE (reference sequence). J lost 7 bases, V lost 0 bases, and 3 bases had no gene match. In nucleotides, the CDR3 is TGTGCCAGCAGCTTGGCAGGGGGATTTGAAAAACTGTTTTTT. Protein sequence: CASSLAGGFEKLFF.

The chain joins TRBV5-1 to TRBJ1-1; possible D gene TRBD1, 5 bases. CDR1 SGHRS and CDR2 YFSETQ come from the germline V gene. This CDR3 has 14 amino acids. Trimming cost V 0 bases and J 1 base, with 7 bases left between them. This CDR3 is CASSLAGKNTEAFF. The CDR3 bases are TGCGCCAGCAGCTTGGCAGGGAAGAACACTGAAGCTTTCTTT.

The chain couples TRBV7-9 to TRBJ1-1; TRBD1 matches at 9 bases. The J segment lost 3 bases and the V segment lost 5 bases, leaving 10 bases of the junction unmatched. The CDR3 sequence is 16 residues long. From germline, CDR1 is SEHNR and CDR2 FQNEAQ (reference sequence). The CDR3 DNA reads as TGTGCCAGCAGCCCATTCGGGACAGGGAAGGACACTGAAGCTTTCTTT. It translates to CASSPFGTGKDTEAFF. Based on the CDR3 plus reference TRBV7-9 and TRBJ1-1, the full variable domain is DTGVSQNPRHKITKRGQNVTFRCDPISEHNRLYWYRQTLGQGPEFLTYFQNEAQLEKSRLLSDRFSAERPKGSFSTLEIQRTEQGDSAMYLCASSPFGTGKDTEAFFGQGTRLTVV.

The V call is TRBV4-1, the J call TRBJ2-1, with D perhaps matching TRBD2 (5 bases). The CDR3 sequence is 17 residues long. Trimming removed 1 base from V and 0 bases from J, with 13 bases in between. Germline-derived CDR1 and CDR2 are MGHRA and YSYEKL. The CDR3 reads CASSQVQAASSYNEQFF. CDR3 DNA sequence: TGCGCCAGCAGCCAAGTTCAAGCGGCTAGCTCCTACAATGAGCAGTTCTTC.

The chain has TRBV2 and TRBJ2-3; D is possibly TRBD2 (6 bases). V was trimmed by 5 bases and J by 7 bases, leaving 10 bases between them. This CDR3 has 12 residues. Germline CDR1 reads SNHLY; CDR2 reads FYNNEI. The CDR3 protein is CASSPLANTQYF. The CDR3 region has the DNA TGTGCCAGCAGTCCCCTAGCGAATACGCAGTATTTT.